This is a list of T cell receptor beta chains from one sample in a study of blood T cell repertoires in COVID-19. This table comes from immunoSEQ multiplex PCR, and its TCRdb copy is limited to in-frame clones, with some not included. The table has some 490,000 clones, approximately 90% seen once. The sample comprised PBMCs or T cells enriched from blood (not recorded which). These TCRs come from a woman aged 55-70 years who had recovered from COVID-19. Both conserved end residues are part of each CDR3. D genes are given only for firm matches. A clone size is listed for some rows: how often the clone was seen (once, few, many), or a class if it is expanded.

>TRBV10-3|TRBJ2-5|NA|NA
CATAGAETQYF
TGTGCCACCGCAGGGGCGGAGACCCAGTACTTC
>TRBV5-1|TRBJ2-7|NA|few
CASSLGGARSSYEQYF
TGCGCCAGCAGCTTGGGCGGGGCCCGAAGCTCCTACGAGCAGTACTTC
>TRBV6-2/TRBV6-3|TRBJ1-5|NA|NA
CASTPGAFSNQPQHF
TGTGCCAGCACCCCAGGGGCTTTTAGCAATCAGCCCCAGCATTTT
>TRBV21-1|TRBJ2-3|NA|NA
CASSVTSGGAQGTDTQYF
TGTGCCAGCAGCGTGACTAGCGGGGGCGCGCAGGGCACAGATACGCAGTATTTT
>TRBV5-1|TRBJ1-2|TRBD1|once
CASSPQGQGALYGYTF
TGCGCCAGCAGCCCTCAGGGACAGGGGGCGCTTTATGGCTACACCTTC
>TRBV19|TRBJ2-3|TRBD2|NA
CASRGLALGTDTQYF
TGTGCCAGTAGGGGACTAGCACTTGGCACAGATACGCAGTATTTT
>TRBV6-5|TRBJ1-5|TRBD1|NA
CATFLGQGEQPQHF
TGTGCCACCTTTCTTGGACAGGGAGAACAGCCCCAGCATTTT
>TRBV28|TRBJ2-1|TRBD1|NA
CASSIIGDRDRNEQFF
TGTGCCAGCAGTATTATAGGGGACAGGGATCGGAATGAGCAGTTCTTC
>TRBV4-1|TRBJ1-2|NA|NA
CASSQGGGVANYGYTF
TGCGCCAGCAGCCAAGGTGGCGGGGTAGCTAACTATGGCTACACCTTC
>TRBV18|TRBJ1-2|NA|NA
CASSPPDNYGYTF
TGTGCCAGCTCACCACCGGACAATTATGGCTACACCTTC
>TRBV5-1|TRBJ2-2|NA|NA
CASSQRQGGAGELFF
TGCGCCAGCAGCCAACGACAGGGAGGCGCCGGGGAGCTGTTTTTT
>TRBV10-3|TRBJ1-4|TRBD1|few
CAIQGEGEKLFF
TGTGCCATACAGGGGGAAGGGGAAAAACTGTTTTTT
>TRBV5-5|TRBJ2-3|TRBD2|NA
CASSFRMVAGGADTQYF
TGTGCCAGCAGCTTTAGGATGGTGGCGGGGGGGGCAGATACGCAGTATTTT
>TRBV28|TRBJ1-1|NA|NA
CASSSDRSAENTEAFF
TGTGCCAGCAGTTCAGACAGGTCCGCCGAGAACACTGAAGCTTTCTTT
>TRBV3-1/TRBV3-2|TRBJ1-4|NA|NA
CASSQGTATNEKLFF
TGTGCCAGCAGCCAAGGGACAGCAACTAATGAAAAACTGTTTTTT
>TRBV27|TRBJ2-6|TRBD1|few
CASSLTGSNANVLTF
TGTGCCAGCAGTTTGACAGGGAGTAATGCCAACGTCCTGACTTTC
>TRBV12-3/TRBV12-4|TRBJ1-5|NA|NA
CASKGRDNQPQHF
TGTGCCAGCAAGGGCAGGGACAATCAGCCCCAGCATTTT
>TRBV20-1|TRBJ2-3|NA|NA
CSAWRADTQYF
TGCAGTGCTTGGAGGGCAGATACGCAGTATTTT
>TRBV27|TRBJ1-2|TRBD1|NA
CASSFYDRDGSYTF
TGTGCCAGCAGTTTTTACGACAGGGACGGGAGCTACACCTTC
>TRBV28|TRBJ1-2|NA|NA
CASSSYYGYTF
TGTGCCAGCAGTTCCTACTATGGCTACACCTTC
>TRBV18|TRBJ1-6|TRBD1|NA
CASSPSGTEKNSPLHF
TGTGCCAGCTCACCTAGCGGGACAGAAAAAAATTCACCCCTCCACTTT
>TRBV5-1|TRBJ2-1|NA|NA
CASSFDPRDEQFF
TGCGCCAGCAGCTTTGACCCCCGGGATGAGCAGTTCTTC
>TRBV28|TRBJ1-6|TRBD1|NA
CASSSTGTGYSPLHF
TGTGCCAGCAGTTCCACCGGGACAGGGTATTCACCCCTCCACTTT
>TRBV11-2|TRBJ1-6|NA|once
CASSQAGSILNSPLHF
TGTGCCAGCAGCCAGGCCGGTAGTATCCTTAATTCACCCCTCCACTTT
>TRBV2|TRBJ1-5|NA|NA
CASSAGTTTRNF
TGTGCCAGCAGTGCCGGGACAACCACACGGAATTTT
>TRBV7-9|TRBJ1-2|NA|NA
CASSPARVGGYTF
TGTGCCAGCAGCCCTGCGAGGGTCGGTGGCTACACCTTC
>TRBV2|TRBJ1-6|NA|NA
CASSEARGSSTNSPLHF
TGTGCCAGCAGTGAAGCTAGAGGGAGCAGTACAAATTCACCCCTCCACTTT
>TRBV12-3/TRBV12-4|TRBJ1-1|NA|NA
CASSFFSAEAFF
TGTGCCAGCAGTTTCTTTTCGGCTGAAGCTTTCTTT
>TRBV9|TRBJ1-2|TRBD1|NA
CASSVRQGAYGYTF
TGTGCCAGCAGCGTTCGACAGGGGGCGTATGGCTACACCTTC
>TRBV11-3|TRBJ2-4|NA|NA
CASSLDSDTKNIQYF
TGTGCCAGCAGCTTAGACTCGGACACAAAAAACATTCAGTACTTC
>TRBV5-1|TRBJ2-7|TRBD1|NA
CASSLSATGKVEQYF
TGCGCCAGCAGCTTGTCAGCGACAGGGAAGGTCGAGCAGTACTTC
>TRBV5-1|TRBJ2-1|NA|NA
CASSSVGHYYNEQFF
TGCGCCAGCAGCTCGGTAGGACATTACTACAATGAGCAGTTCTTC
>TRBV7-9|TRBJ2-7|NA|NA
CASSLALAYEQYF
TGTGCCAGCAGCTTAGCCCTCGCCTACGAGCAGTACTTC
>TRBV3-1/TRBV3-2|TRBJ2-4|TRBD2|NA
CASSQGPSGADAKNIQYF
TGTGCCAGCAGCCAAGGTCCTAGCGGGGCAGACGCCAAAAACATTCAGTACTTC
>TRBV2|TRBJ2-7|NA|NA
CASSEGLAVYEQYF
TGTGCCAGCAGTGAAGGATTAGCGGTCTACGAGCAGTACTTC
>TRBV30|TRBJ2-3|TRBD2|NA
CAWRSGGGADTQYF
TGTGCCTGGAGATCGGGCGGGGGAGCAGATACGCAGTATTTT
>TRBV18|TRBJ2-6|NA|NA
CASSPSVPTGANVLTF
TGTGCCAGCTCACCGTCGGTGCCCACTGGGGCCAACGTCCTGACTTTC
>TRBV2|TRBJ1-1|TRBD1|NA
CASRENAGTVSEAFF
TGTGCCAGCAGAGAAAATGCCGGGACAGTAAGTGAAGCTTTCTTT
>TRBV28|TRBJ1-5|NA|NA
CASSLLAGENQPQHF
TGTGCCAGCAGTTTACTCGCAGGGGAGAATCAGCCCCAGCATTTT
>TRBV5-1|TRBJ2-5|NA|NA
CASSLAGGPETQYF
TGCGCCAGCAGCTTGGCCGGGGGTCCAGAGACCCAGTACTTC
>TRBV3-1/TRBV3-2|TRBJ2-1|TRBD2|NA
CASSQGLSLAGVEQFF
TGTGCCAGCAGCCAAGGTCTATCGCTAGCGGGGGTTGAGCAGTTCTTC
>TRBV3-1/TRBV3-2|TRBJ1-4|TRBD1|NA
CASSPPGQGGEKLFF
TGTGCCAGCAGCCCGCCGGGACAGGGCGGTGAAAAACTGTTTTTT
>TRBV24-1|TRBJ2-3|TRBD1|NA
CATSDIGQGASTDTQYF
TGTGCCACCAGTGATATAGGACAGGGGGCAAGCACAGATACGCAGTATTTT
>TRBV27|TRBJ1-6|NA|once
CASSFGGVINSPLHF
TGTGCCAGCAGTTTTGGGGGGGTTATTAATTCACCCCTCCACTTT
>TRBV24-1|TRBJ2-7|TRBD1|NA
CATSDPDRGFDEQYF
TGTGCCACCAGTGATCCAGACAGGGGGTTCGACGAGCAGTACTTC
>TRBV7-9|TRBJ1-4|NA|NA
CASSLIDEKLFF
TGTGCCAGCAGCTTAATCGATGAAAAACTGTTTTTT